These T cell receptor beta chains were read from a single sample in a study of T cells in Graves' hyperthyroidism and ophthalmopathy. TCRdb itself ran the multiplex PCR reads through MiXCR, one entry per CDR3 protein. The repertoire holds under 450,000 distinct CDR3 sequences, with 15% to 18% as singletons. Source material: blood. The source is a woman younger than 35 with Graves' hyperthyroidism. The CDR3 runs from the conserved cysteine through the conserved F or W. A D gene is named only where the DNA matches it firmly. Only some rows state a clone size, as once, few, many or a class for expanded clones.

D gene,clone size,V gene,J gene,CDR3 protein,CDR3 DNA
-,many,TRBV7-3,TRBJ2-7,CASSLWAGHYEQYF,TGTGCCAGCAGCCTATGGGCGGGACACTACGAGCAGTACTTC
-,many,TRBV7-2,TRBJ1-1,CASSSLVAAEAFF,TGTGCCAGCAGCTCCCTTGTGGCAGCTGAAGCTTTCTTT
-,many,TRBV5-5,TRBJ2-7,CASSRGQPYGNGYYEQYF,TGTGCCAGCAGCCGAGGACAGCCCTACGGGAATGGGTACTACGAGCAGTACTTC
-,many,TRBV10-2,TRBJ2-7,CASSGGRAFSYEQYF,TGCGCCAGCAGTGGGGGCAGGGCATTCTCCTACGAGCAGTACTTC
-,-,TRBV6-2/TRBV6-3,TRBJ2-7,CASRRGTATYEQYF,TGTGCCAGCAGACGCGGGACAGCTACCTACGAGCAGTACTTC
-,many,TRBV29-1,TRBJ1-1,CSVGPGHTEAFF,TGCAGCGTTGGTCCGGGGCACACTGAAGCTTTCTTT
TRBD2,few,TRBV5-1,TRBJ2-1,CASSSGLARGFSYNEQFF,TGCGCCAGCAGCTCCGGACTAGCGCGGGGCTTTTCCTACAATGAGCAGTTCTTC
TRBD2,many,TRBV28,TRBJ2-2,CASSFNSGDYTGELFF,TGTGCCAGCAGTTTTAACAGCGGGGACTACACCGGGGAGCTGTTTTTT
TRBD1,many,TRBV7-9,TRBJ1-2,CASSLMGQGVPSYGYTF,TGTGCCAGCAGCTTAATGGGACAGGGTGTTCCAAGCTATGGCTACACCTTC
-,many,TRBV28,TRBJ2-7,CARDFRVGAYEQYF,TGTGCCAGAGACTTTAGGGTAGGAGCCTACGAGCAGTACTTC
-,many,TRBV5-6,TRBJ2-1,CASSLVQSGIFEQFF,TGTGCCAGCAGCTTGGTACAATCAGGGATTTTTGAGCAGTTCTTC
TRBD1,many,TRBV7-3,TRBJ2-5,CASSTSGKGQGAKTQYF,TGTGCCAGCAGCACCTCGGGAAAGGGACAGGGGGCCAAGACCCAGTACTTC
-,many,TRBV12-3/TRBV12-4,TRBJ1-1,CASSQQGINTEAFF,TGTGCCAGCAGCCAACAGGGTATAAACACTGAAGCTTTCTTT
-,few,TRBV20-1,TRBJ1-1,CSARDTLLVNTEAFF,TGCAGTGCTAGAGATACGCTCTTAGTTAACACTGAAGCTTTCTTT
-,-,TRBV10-3,TRBJ2-7,CAISFGDLYEQYF,TGTGCCATCAGCTTCGGTGACCTCTACGAGCAGTACTTC
-,-,TRBV7-2,TRBJ2-7,CASSPQPWGSYEQYF,TGTGCCAGCAGCCCCCAGCCATGGGGCTCCTACGAGCAGTACTTC
TRBD2,many,TRBV2,TRBJ2-1,CASSEITGGPNEQFF,TGTGCCAGCAGTGAGATAACGGGAGGCCCCAATGAGCAGTTCTTC
-,many,TRBV5-1,TRBJ1-1,CASSLAFLAEAFF,TGCGCCAGCAGCTTGGCTTTCTTAGCTGAAGCTTTCTTT
TRBD1,-,TRBV9,TRBJ1-2,CASSPTGARGYTF,TGTGCCAGCAGCCCCACAGGGGCCCGTGGCTACACCTTC
-,few,TRBV15,TRBJ2-3,CATSRDGGVSTDTQYF,TGTGCCACCAGCAGAGATGGCGGGGTTAGCACAGATACGCAGTATTTT
-,-,TRBV5-8,TRBJ1-5,CASSLEQPNQPQHF,TGTGCCAGCAGCTTGGAACAGCCCAATCAGCCCCAGCATTTT
TRBD2,many,TRBV28,TRBJ2-3,CASSPGGGLAGSGLQYF,TGTGCCAGCAGTCCCGGAGGGGGACTAGCGGGTAGTGGGCTGCAGTATTTT
-,many,TRBV12-3/TRBV12-4,TRBJ2-5,CASSLTAGLYQETQYF,TGTGCCAGCAGTTTAACCGCGGGACTTTACCAAGAGACCCAGTACTTC
TRBD2,many,TRBV28,TRBJ2-7,CASQPGGGAEQYF,TGTGCCAGCCAACCCGGCGGGGGGGCCGAGCAGTACTTC
-,-,TRBV20-1,TRBJ1-2,CSARGGGGYTF,TGCAGTGCTAGGGGGGGCGGGGGCTACACCTTC
TRBD1,-,TRBV13,TRBJ1-6,CASRNSGTGGFWGVSPLHF,TGTGCCAGCAGAAATTCCGGGACAGGGGGTTTCTGGGGCGTTTCACCCCTCCACTTT
-,many,TRBV24-1,TRBJ2-5,CATSDPGQIPKETQYF,TGTGCCACCAGTGATCCAGGACAGATTCCAAAAGAGACCCAGTACTTC
TRBD2,few,TRBV19,TRBJ2-1,CASSMSGGGEQFF,TGTGCCAGTAGTATGTCCGGGGGGGGTGAGCAGTTCTTC
TRBD2,many,TRBV11-2,TRBJ2-3,CASSLEASGSKAPQYF,TGTGCCAGCAGCTTAGAGGCTAGCGGGAGTAAGGCGCCGCAGTATTTT
-,many,TRBV10-3,TRBJ1-5,CAISESPFVTDTSNQPQHF,TGTGCCATCAGTGAGTCACCCTTTGTCACCGACACCTCCAATCAGCCCCAGCATTTT
TRBD2,many,TRBV7-3,TRBJ2-3,CASSSGLAASTDTQYF,TGTGCCAGCAGCTCGGGACTAGCGGCTAGCACAGATACGCAGTATTTT